This T cell receptor beta chain was sequenced during a study of T cells in Graves' hyperthyroidism and ophthalmopathy. Regarding the study as a whole: A median roughly 6.6 months before onset, the model predicted ophthalmopathy.

In the case of this clonotype: Its antigen is as yet unknown.

V lost 2 bases, J lost 1 base, and 11 bases lay in between. This CDR3 has 14 residues. The V gene's germline CDR1 is GTSNPN and CDR2 SVGIG (reference sequence). Amplified TCR beta CDR3 regions came from RNA transcripts. Carried out on the TCR CDR3, a first-round RT-PCR used the HTBI primer set. One entry per CDR3 protein results from TCRdb running MiXCR on the multiplex PCR reads. The data contain a few hundred thousand distinct CDR3 sequences, around 46% of them singletons. The V gene is TRBV30, the J gene TRBJ1-1; a weak D match, TRBD1 (6 bases). This clonotype originated in a woman aged 18-30 years with Graves' hyperthyroidism. Source material: peripheral blood or thyroid tissue (not recorded which). The chain's CDR3 is CAWSTGRRNTEAFF. CDR3 nucleotides: TGTGCCTGGAGTACAGGGAGGAGGAACACTGAAGCTTTCTTT. The variable domain in full, with the rest retrieved from reference TRBV30 and TRBJ1-1, is SQTIHQWPATLVQPVGSPLSLECTVEGTSNPNLYWYRQAAGRGLQLLFYSVGIGQISSEVPQNLSASRPQDRQFILSSKKLLLSDSGFYLCAWSTGRRNTEAFFGQGTRLTVV.